These T cell receptor beta chains were read from a single sample in a study of T cell changes during pregnancy in multiple sclerosis. Generated by immunoSEQ multiplex PCR, the TCRdb table keeps only in-frame clones and is missing some. The sample shows approximately 51,000 clones, roughly 94% of them seen only once. The sample was CD4+ T cells from peripheral blood mononuclear cells, taken in the second trimester of pregnancy. The receptors were gathered from a female donor with multiple sclerosis, enrolled in a pregnancy study. CDR3s include the opening cysteine and the closing phenylalanine or tryptophan. The D gene is left open where the match is weak. The size of a clone is reported for some rows only, either as once, few or many, or as a class for expanded clones.

J | V | size | D | DNA | CDR3
TRBJ2-4 | TRBV6-5 | once | . | TGTGCCAGCAGTTACCGGGACACAGGAAGGAACATTCAGTACTTC | CASSYRDTGRNIQYF
TRBJ2-7 | TRBV18 | . | TRBD1 | TGTGCCAGCTCACCACCGGGACAGGGAACCTACGAGCAGTACTTC | CASSPPGQGTYEQYF
TRBJ2-7 | TRBV7-2 | . | TRBD2 | TGTGCCAGCAGCTTTACCGGGACTAGCGGGGACATGGCCTACGAGCAGTACTTC | CASSFTGTSGDMAYEQYF
TRBJ1-2 | TRBV7-8 | . | TRBD1 | TGTGCCAGCAGCTTCGGGACAGATGGCTACACCTTC | CASSFGTDGYTF
TRBJ2-2 | TRBV5-6 | . | . | TGTGCCAGCAGCCGACCAGGGATCTCCACCGGGGAGCTGTTTTTT | CASSRPGISTGELFF
TRBJ1-4 | TRBV6-5 | . | . | TGTGCCAGCAGTTACGGCCCCCCTGCAACTAATGAAAAACTGTTTTTT | CASSYGPPATNEKLFF
TRBJ1-2 | TRBV29-1 | . | . | TGCAGCGTTGCTCCCCGGGGGAACTATGGCTACACCTTC | CSVAPRGNYGYTF
TRBJ2-1 | TRBV18 | . | TRBD2 | TGTGCCAGCTCACGACTAGCGGGGTATGACAATGAGCAGTTCTTC | CASSRLAGYDNEQFF
TRBJ1-5 | TRBV12-5 | . | . | TGTGCTAGTGGTTTGGTACTGGACAGCTTATGGAATCAGCCCCAGCATTTT | CASGLVLDSLWNQPQHF
TRBJ1-6 | TRBV18 | . | TRBD1 | TGTGCCAGCTCCGGACAGGGGGGAAATTCACCCCTCCACTTT | CASSGQGGNSPLHF
TRBJ1-6 | TRBV5-8 | . | . | TGTGCCAGCAGCTTACGAGCTTCCAATTCACCCCTCCACTTT | CASSLRASNSPLHF
TRBJ1-4 | TRBV9 | . | . | TGTGCCAGCAGCGCCGGCCCCCGGGGGAGATCCAATGAAAAACTGTTTTTT | CASSAGPRGRSNEKLFF
TRBJ2-5 | TRBV13 | . | . | TGTGCCAGCAGCCCCCGTAGCCGAAACCAAGAGACCCAGTACTTC | CASSPRSRNQETQYF
TRBJ2-3 | TRBV5-1 | . | . | TGCGCCAGCAGCCCGCCCCAGGCCGCAGATACGCAGTATTTT | CASSPPQAADTQYF
TRBJ1-4 | TRBV6-5 | . | . | TGTGCCAGCAGCCGGAGGGGGGGGGATGAAAAACTGTTTTTT | CASSRRGGDEKLFF
TRBJ2-1 | TRBV19 | once | TRBD1 | TGTGCCAGTAGTATTTTCGCCCCAGGGGGCTCCTACAATGAGCAGTTCTTC | CASSIFAPGGSYNEQFF
TRBJ2-2 | TRBV6-1 | . | . | TGTGCCAGCAGTGCCAGAGGTGGACAGTCGGGCACCGGGGAGCTGTTTTTT | CASSARGGQSGTGELFF
TRBJ1-2 | TRBV2 | . | TRBD1 | TGTGCCAGCATTAATGACAGGGGACGCGGCTACACCTTC | CASINDRGRGYTF
TRBJ2-3 | TRBV6-6 | . | TRBD1 | TGTGCCAGCAGATTCCCGGGACAGGGACGCGAGACGCAGTATTTT | CASRFPGQGRETQYF
TRBJ2-7 | TRBV5-1 | once | TRBD1 | TGCGCCAGCGGGGAGCGGGACAGGGCACACGAGCAGTACTTC | CASGERDRAHEQYF
TRBJ1-2 | TRBV13 | . | TRBD1 | TGTGCCAGCTTTCGTGGTGGAGACAGGGGGCTCTATGGCTACACCTTC | CASFRGGDRGLYGYTF
TRBJ1-2 | TRBV5-1 | once | . | TGCGCCAGCAGCAGTACAGGAGTTCATAACTATGGCTACACCTTC | CASSSTGVHNYGYTF
TRBJ1-1 | TRBV18 | . | . | TGTGCCAGCTCAACAGGGTTGGACACTGAAGCTTTCTTT | CASSTGLDTEAFF
TRBJ1-6 | TRBV2 | . | . | TGTGCCAGCGGGGGGGAGGATTCGCTTAATTCACCCCTCCACTTT | CASGGEDSLNSPLHF
TRBJ2-1 | TRBV18 | . | TRBD2 | TGTGCCAGCTCTGACATTAGCGGGGGGGCATATGAGCAGTTCTTC | CASSDISGGAYEQFF
TRBJ2-7 | TRBV7-9 | . | . | TGTGCCAGCAGCGGGGGGGCCGGACAACCCTACGAGCAGTACTTC | CASSGGAGQPYEQYF
TRBJ1-1 | TRBV9 | . | . | TGTGCCAGCAGCGTGGGTTTGACAGGAAGGGGCACTGAAGCTTTCTTT | CASSVGLTGRGTEAFF
TRBJ2-5 | TRBV7-2 | . | TRBD2 | TGTGCCAGCAGCCAACAGCCGGGGGGGGCCTTAGAGACCCAGTACTTC | CASSQQPGGALETQYF
TRBJ1-6 | TRBV19 | once | . | TGTGCCAGTAGTATCAGGGGACATTCACCCCTCCACTTT | CASSIRGHSPLHF
TRBJ2-1 | TRBV6-5 | . | TRBD1 | TGTGCCAGCAGTTACGAGGGGGCCAAAGACAATGAGCAGTTCTTC | CASSYEGAKDNEQFF
TRBJ1-2 | TRBV18 | . | . | TGTGCCAGCTCACCAGGACAAATGTCTAACTATGGCTACACCTTC | CASSPGQMSNYGYTF
TRBJ1-5 | TRBV15 | . | TRBD1 | TGTGCCACCAGCCCCGCTCAGGGGGCGGCCTGGGAGCCCCAGCATTTT | CATSPAQGAAWEPQHF
TRBJ1-4 | TRBV6-6 | . | . | TGTGCCAGCAGTTCCAAAGGAGGTGAAAAACTGTTTTTT | CASSSKGGEKLFF
TRBJ1-2 | TRBV2 | . | TRBD1 | TGTGCCAGCAGTACGACCGGGACAGGAGACTATGGCTACACCTTC | CASSTTGTGDYGYTF
TRBJ2-7 | TRBV5-1 | . | TRBD1 | TGCGCCAGCAGCTCGACCGGGACAGGGTCCTACGAGCAGTACTTC | CASSSTGTGSYEQYF
TRBJ1-6 | TRBV7-6 | . | . | TGTGCCAGCAGCAATACAGGGTTTAGTAATTCACCCCTCCACTTT | CASSNTGFSNSPLHF
TRBJ2-7 | TRBV4-2 | . | . | TGTGCCAGCAGCCAAGCCTTACAGGGTGGCTCCTACGAGCAGTACTTC | CASSQALQGGSYEQYF
TRBJ2-5 | TRBV18 | . | TRBD2 | TGTGCCAGCTCACCTAGCGGGACTTTCGAGACCCAGTACTTC | CASSPSGTFETQYF
TRBJ1-4 | TRBV9 | . | . | TGTGCCAGCAGCGCCGCAACTAATGAAAAACTGTTTTTT | CASSAATNEKLFF
TRBJ1-2 | TRBV6-6 | . | TRBD1 | TGTGCCAGCAGTTACCCAGGGGGCGTTGGTGGCTACACCTTC | CASSYPGGVGGYTF
TRBJ2-3 | TRBV2 | . | . | TGTGCCAGCAGCCTCCGACGGGGGGCCCCAGATACGCAGTATTTT | CASSLRRGAPDTQYF
TRBJ2-6 | TRBV11-1 | once | . | TGTGCCAGCAGCCTTGGACGGGGAATCGACTCTGGGGCCAACGTCCTGACTTTC | CASSLGRGIDSGANVLTF
TRBJ2-5 | TRBV9 | . | . | TGTGCCAGCAGCGTACGCGCTCTGGGGGCCGAAGAGACCCAGTACTTC | CASSVRALGAEETQYF
TRBJ2-1 | TRBV12-5 | once | TRBD2 | TGTGCTAGTGGTTTGAGGACTAGCGGGGGAGGCAATGAGCAGTTCTTC | CASGLRTSGGGNEQFF
TRBJ1-5 | TRBV6-5 | . | . | TGTGCCAGCAGTTACGGGCAGCGGGGACAGCCCCAGCATTTT | CASSYGQRGQPQHF
TRBJ2-1 | TRBV10-3 | once | TRBD1 | TGTGCCATCAGCCCGGGACAGGGGGTCAAGGATGAGCAGTTCTTC | CAISPGQGVKDEQFF
TRBJ1-1 | TRBV6-5 | . | . | TGTGCCAGCAGTATGTACAGGGACGCTGAAGCTTTCTTT | CASSMYRDAEAFF
TRBJ2-2 | TRBV19 | once | . | TGTGCCAGCGAGGGACAGAACACCGGGGAGCTGTTTTTT | CASEGQNTGELFF
TRBJ2-3 | TRBV5-1 | . | . | TGCGCCAGCAGCCTTAGCGGGGGCCACAGGGGGGATACGCAGTATTTT | CASSLSGGHRGDTQYF
TRBJ1-5 | TRBV2 | . | . | TGTGCCAGCAGAAGACAGGGCAATCAGCCCCAGCATTTT | CASRRQGNQPQHF
TRBJ1-1 | TRBV7-2 | . | TRBD1 | TGTGCCAGCAGCCCCCGGACAGGGCTCATGAACACTGAAGCTTTCTTT | CASSPRTGLMNTEAFF
TRBJ2-2 | TRBV27 | . | TRBD1 | TGTGCCAGCAGTTCCCTCACGTCCGGGACAGGGGCCACCGGGGAGCTGTTTTTT | CASSSLTSGTGATGELFF
TRBJ1-3 | TRBV10-3 | . | TRBD1 | TGTGCCATCAGTCGGGACAGGGGGGTTCACACCATATATTTT | CAISRDRGVHTIYF
TRBJ2-2 | TRBV18 | . | TRBD2 | TGTGCCAGCTCACCATTTCGGGTCGCGGGGGACACCGGGGAGCTGTTTTTT | CASSPFRVAGDTGELFF
TRBJ2-6 | TRBV6-5 | . | . | TGTGCCAGCAATCCCCCCGGGTCTGGGGCCAACGTCCTGACTTTC | CASNPPGSGANVLTF
TRBJ1-2 | TRBV5-1 | . | . | TGCGCCAGCAGCTTGGGGGCCAGTTATGGCTACACCTTC | CASSLGASYGYTF
TRBJ1-1 | TRBV7-2 | . | TRBD1 | TGTGCCAGCAGCTTAGGTAGGACAGGGGTCGAAGCTTTCTTT | CASSLGRTGVEAFF
TRBJ2-5 | TRBV7-3 | . | TRBD2 | TGTGCCAGCAGCACTGGACTAGCGGGGGGGCTCGAGACCCAGTACTTC | CASSTGLAGGLETQYF